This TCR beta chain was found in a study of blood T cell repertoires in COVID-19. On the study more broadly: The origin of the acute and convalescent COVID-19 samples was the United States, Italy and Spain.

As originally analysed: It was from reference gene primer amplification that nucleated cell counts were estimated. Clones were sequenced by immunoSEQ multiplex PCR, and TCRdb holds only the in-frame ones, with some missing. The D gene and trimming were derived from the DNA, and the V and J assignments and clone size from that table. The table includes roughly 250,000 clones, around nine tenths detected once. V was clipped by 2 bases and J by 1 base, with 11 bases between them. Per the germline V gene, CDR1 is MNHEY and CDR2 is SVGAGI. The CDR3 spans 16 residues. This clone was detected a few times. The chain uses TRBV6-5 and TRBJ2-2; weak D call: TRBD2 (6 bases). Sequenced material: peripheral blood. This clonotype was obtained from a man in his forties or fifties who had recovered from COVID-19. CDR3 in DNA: TGTGCCAGCAGTTACGGCGCGGGGAGGAACACCGGGGAGCTGTTTTTT. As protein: CASSYGAGRNTGELFF.